These 6 T cell receptor beta chains originate from one sample sequenced in a study of shared clonotypes between healthy human individuals (dated by TCRdb to the early 2020s). CD8 naive samples consisted of CD45RO-negative cells that were positively selected for CCR7, yielding a CD45RA+CCR7+ population without TemRA cells. Library preparation employed the immunoSEQ multiplex PCR assay. TCRdb holds this immuneACCESS table with in-frame rearrangements only. Some clones are missing; in checked studies, unresolved V genes explain under half, and the rest has no known cause. This sample comprises roughly 770,000 clones, around 96% of them detected only once. Together, the top ten hold about 0.21% of the sample. The sample consisted of naive CD8+ T cells sorted from blood. This sample's cell subset or site label indicates: CD45RA+CCR7+. The source of these receptors is a man aged 30 to 39 in good health.

Comments on this clone: Other DNA sequences in the same sample also yield this CDR3. J is TRBJ1-1 and V is TRBV19, with a possible D match to TRBD1 (5 bases). The CDR3 runs to 13 residues. CDR1 is LNHDA and CDR2 is SQIVND in the germline V gene (reference sequence). Trimming took off 3 bases at V and 4 bases at J, with 9 bases between the two ends. The CDR3 DNA reads TGTGCCAGTAGTATCGGGCAGGGCACTGAAGCTTTCTTT. This translates into CASSIGQGTEAFF. The full variable domain, completed using reference TRBV19 and TRBJ1-1, is DGGITQSPKYLFRKEGQNVTLSCEQNLNHDAMYWYRQDPGQGLRLIYYSQIVNDFQKGDIAEGYSVSREKKESFPLTVTSAQKNPTAFYLCASSIGQGTEAFFGQGTRLTVV.

The chain links TRBV27 to TRBJ2-7; the match to TRBD2 covers 11 bases. J was trimmed by 5 bases and V by 7 bases; bases with no gene match: 7. The CDR3 spans 14 residues. Per the germline V gene, CDR1 is MNHEY and CDR2 is SMNVEV (reference sequence). CDR3 sequence: CASNTLAGGHEQYF. The CDR3 DNA follows: TGTGCCAGCAACACTCTAGCGGGAGGTCACGAGCAGTACTTC.

J is TRBJ2-3 and V is TRBV7-8; D gene uncertain. Germline CDR1 reads SGHVS; CDR2 reads FQNEAQ. V lost 3 bases to trimming and J lost 2 bases, with 15 bases between them. The length of the CDR3 is 16 residues. The CDR3 nucleotides read TGTGCCAGCAGCTTTTACCGGGTTGGGAACACAGATACGCAGTATTTT. It specifies CASSFYRVGNTDTQYF.

The rearrangement links TRBV7-3 to TRBJ2-7; tentative D call: TRBD2 (6 bases). Germline assignment: CDR1 SGHTA and CDR2 FQGTGA. V was shortened by 11 bases and J by 2 bases, with 16 bases between the two germline ends. This CDR3 region has 13 residues. This CDR3 is CAVSSEGAYEQYF. CDR3 bases: TGTGCCGTCTCCTCGGAGGGAGCCTACGAGCAGTACTTC.

CDR3 DNA: TGTGCCAGCAGCGTAGTCGACAGGGGAAGTTTGAACACTGAAGCTTTCTTT. Its translation: CASSVVDRGSLNTEAFF. The V gene is TRBV9, the J gene TRBJ1-1, with 8 bases fitting TRBD1. V shed 0 bases, J shed 0 bases, and the junction held 7 bases outside the gene matches. Germline assignment: CDR1 SGDLS and CDR2 YYNGEE. The CDR3 is made up of 17 amino acids.

The V gene is TRBV9, the J gene TRBJ2-7; TRBD1 is a possible D gene (6 bases). The CDR3 consists of 14 residues. Germline values: CDR1 SGDLS, CDR2 YYNGEE. V was cut by 1 base and J by 6 bases, with 14 bases left in between. The CDR3 bases are TGTGCCAGCAGCGTATTGGCAGGGGATGGCGAGCAGTACTTC. Translating it yields CASSVLAGDGEQYF.